This T cell receptor (beta chain) was recovered during a study of blood T cell repertoires in COVID-19 (dated by TCRdb to about 2020). At the level of the whole study: Collaborator samples came from the United States, Italy and Spain and covered acute and convalescent phases of COVID-19. The prospective study material was composed of cDNA or gDNA derived from T cells, B-cell-depleted T cells, or PBMCs. Deeply sampled blood TCRbeta repertoires from subjects exposed to, actively infected with, or recovered from COVID-19 were included in the dataset. A freely available public database, intended as a resource for researchers studying the immune response to SARS-CoV-2, is where the repertoires were released. The samples were drawn from the first 160 participants of the ongoing ImmuneRACE study and from some 1,300 subjects provided by 6 global collaborators. Nearly every sample came with metadata listing a de-identified subject ID, COVID-19 status, age in years and sex. HLA class I and class II types, where available, came from metadata supplied by the sample provider rather than from assay-based typing.

Enrolling through a virtual design, the prospective study's participants ranged in age from roughly 18 to 95 years and lived across roughly 23 United States geographic areas. Cohort assignment in the prospective study relied on participant-reported clinical history from a screening survey and a study questionnaire. Recovered participants in ImmuneRACE Cohort 3 were defined by two consecutive negative NP/OP PCR tests, clearance by a healthcare professional, or resolution of symptoms. Each participant in the prospective study had whole blood, serum and a nasopharyngeal or oropharyngeal swab collected by mobile phlebotomists. Participants in the prospective study had the option to provide additional blood draws and questionnaires over a roughly two-month period. Prospective study blood samples were shipped either frozen or at room temperature before DNA extraction. V loses 4 bases at its end and J loses 3 bases; junction bases beyond the gene matches: 13. Measured from the cysteine to the phenylalanine, the CDR3 is 18 residues long. The kept DNA is CDR3 alone, 54 bases in frame from the first base. Looking up the germline V gene yields CDR1 SGHDT and CDR2 YYEEEE.

Study-level results and caveats: Clinical and demographic metadata were provided uncurated, with the amount varying by source and participant.

As concerns this clone: The clone's antigen remains unknown. No base quality information exists; no much larger clone differs at one position.

The immunoSEQ Assay, a bias-controlled multiplex PCR, was used to amplify TCRbeta CDR3 regions from genomic DNA. Turning to the authors' computational methods: The number of nucleated cells in each sample was estimated from the amplification of reference gene primers within the assay. Sequence reads were collapsed and filtered to measure the absolute abundance of every unique TCRbeta CDR3 rearrangement. For each sample, productive Simpson clonality was calculated by taking the square root of Simpson's diversity index across productive rearrangements. This is the immuneACCESS table as TCRdb keeps it, with only in-frame sequences that have V and J called. A part of the clones is gone; compared with another copy, unresolved V genes explain less than half, and the rest is unexplained. V and J calls and clone size are copied from that table; D and trimming were computed from the DNA. The sample includes approximately 360,000 clones, with over 80% observed a single time. The ten top clones hold over 4.5% of the sample.

Sample: PBMCs or T cells enriched from blood (not recorded which). The rearrangement combines TRBV5-6 with TRBJ2-2, and 9 bases in between align with TRBD1. The TCR sequence derives from a woman aged 45-59 years who had recovered from COVID-19. DNA sequence: TGTGCCAGCAGCATCCGGGACAGGGTGTTTTCGGACACCGGGGAGCTGTTTTTT. Its protein product is CASSIRDRVFSDTGELFF.